This T cell receptor (beta chain) emerged from a study of monozygotic twins with inflammatory bowel disease. Template-switch reactions added UMIs with a 6-nucleotide sample barcode. One entry per CDR3 protein, without DNA, is what TCRdb gives after re-calling the 5' RACE reads. This sample's table has around 410,000 distinct CDR3 sequences. This CDR3 has 14 residues. Germline V gene sequence: CDR1 LNHNV, CDR2 YYDKDF (reference sequence). Sequences were obtained from blood. The source of this sequence is a human donor with ulcerative colitis or Crohn's disease, or a healthy co-twin of an affected twin (not recorded which). The chain links TRBV15 to TRBJ2-7; TCRdb names TRBD1, which stays unverified in the absence of DNA. The CDR3 is CATSEQGDYYEQYF.